This T cell receptor (beta chain) was identified during a study of synovial regulatory T cells in juvenile arthritis. Study results and limitations: Blood Treg cells that were inflammation-associated showed lower TCR diversity than other blood Treg cells.

Looked up from germline, CDR1 is MNHEY and CDR2 is SMNVEV (reference sequence). The CDR3 length is 14 residues. The DNA sequence is not available. Approximately 11-patient cohort: around eleven active juvenile idiopathic arthritis patients, 3 polyarticular, 8 oligoarticular. Its frequency marks this clone as large (0.1 to 1%). Antigen unknown. Using immunoSEQ multiplex PCR, the repertoire was profiled, and TCRdb retains in-frame clones only, with some absent. This sample carries roughly 1,000 clones, with roughly 5% going to the ten biggest clones. Sequenced: Treg cells from blood. The subset here: HLA-DR+ inflammation-associated blood Treg cells. V usage is TRBV27 and J usage is TRBJ2-2; the TCRdb call, TRBD2, lacks DNA for checking. The TCR originated in a donor aged 2 to 35 with juvenile idiopathic arthritis. CDR3 amino acids: CASRPGYITGELFF.